A selection of T cell receptor beta chains follows, all from one sample in a study of Ad26.COV2.S vaccination and SARS-CoV-2 variants. TCRdb keeps only in-frame clones here, not all; method: immunoSEQ multiplex PCR. The sample has hundreds of thousands of clones; roughly 90% are singletons. Source: peripheral blood, taken in a trial of Ad26.COV2.S vaccine versus placebo. The receptors come from a person aged 18-65 years who received the Ad26.COV2.S COVID-19 vaccine or a placebo. Both conserved end residues are part of each CDR3. D genes are given only for firm matches. Size values are once, few and many counts, or a class for expanded clones, and some rows have none.

D gene	V gene	clone size	J gene	CDR3 protein	CDR3 DNA
TRBD1	TRBV6-5	once	TRBJ1-1	CASRAGTARDGCF	TGTGCCAGCAGGGCAGGGACAGCGAGAGACGGATGTTTT
.	TRBV5-1	once	TRBJ2-7	CASSYDSSRGQYF	TGCGCCAGCAGCTATGACAGTTCCAGGGGGCAGTACTTC
.	TRBV4-3	.	TRBJ1-5	CASSQDMAGKPQHF	TGCGCCAGCAGCCAAGATATGGCTGGGAAGCCCCAGCATTTT
.	TRBV5-8	.	TRBJ1-1	CASSIDSYTEAFF	TGTGCCAGCAGCATCGACAGCTACACTGAAGCTTTCTTT
.	TRBV2	.	TRBJ2-1	CASSEFPEQFF	TGTGCCAGCAGTGAATTCCCCGAGCAGTTCTTC
TRBD1	TRBV19	once	TRBJ1-2	CASSIGQGAIYGYTF	TGTGCCAGTAGTATAGGACAGGGGGCCATCTATGGCTACACCTTC
TRBD1	TRBV7-9	.	TRBJ1-1	CASSLKQGASTEAFF	TGTGCCAGCAGCTTAAAACAGGGGGCAAGCACTGAAGCTTTCTTT
.	TRBV3-1/TRBV3-2	once	TRBJ2-7	CASSHRAGYEQYF	TGTGCCAGCAGCCACCGAGCGGGCTACGAGCAGTACTTC
.	TRBV5-6	.	TRBJ1-6	CASSGATLYNSPLHF	TGTGCCAGCAGCGGGGCGACGCTTTATAATTCACCCCTCCACTTT
TRBD1	TRBV6-2/TRBV6-3	.	TRBJ1-1	CASSYRDRAAFF	TGTGCCAGCAGTTATAGGGACAGGGCGGCTTTCTTT